The next 19 T cell receptor beta chains were all read from a single sample in a study of blood T cell repertoires in COVID-19 (TCRdb year 2020). Libraries came from the immunoSEQ multiplex PCR assay. Entries here come from immuneACCESS through TCRdb and include only in-frame sequences with V and J called. Some clones fail to appear in such tables; in the studies checked, an unresolved V gene covers under half of the shortfall, and the cause of the remainder is unknown. Counted in this sample were some 130,000 clones; around 88% of them appeared once. Of the sample, 10% falls within the top ten clones. Sequenced material: peripheral blood. All receptors derive from a man between 50 and 59 years old with acute or convalescent COVID-19.

The rearrangement links TRBV5-1 to TRBJ1-1, with TRBD1 matching over 8 bases. Trimming cost V 2 bases and J 3 bases; bases outside gene matches: 3. CDR1 and CDR2 from the germline V gene are SGHRS and YFSETQ. This CDR3 has 14 residues. In DNA, the CDR3 is TGCGCCAGCAGCTTTGGACAGGGTCACACTGAAGCTTTCTTT. It yields the protein CASSFGQGHTEAFF.

This clone was recorded only once. The chain combines TRBV6-2 or TRBV6-3 with TRBJ2-3; D call uncertain. Germline assignment: CDR1 MNHEY and CDR2 SVGEGT. The CDR3 length is 16 residues. The V end was cut by 5 bases, the J end by 0 bases, with 15 bases between. The CDR3 DNA reads as TGTGCCAGCAGTGACCAGGAAGCCTCTAGCACAGATACGCAGTATTTT. Protein sequence: CASSDQEASSTDTQYF.

J is TRBJ2-5 and V is TRBV15; tentative D call: TRBD2 (6 bases). The CDR3 length is 16 residues. The V gene lost 1 base and the J gene lost 5 bases, with 17 bases spanning the gap. CDR1 and CDR2 (germline): LNHNV, YYDKDF (reference sequence). The CDR3 DNA reads TGTGCCACCAGCAGAGGCGGGACCCAAGGAGGGGAGACCCAGTACTTC. Its protein product is CATSRGGTQGGETQYF.

V is TRBV27 and J is TRBJ1-2; D is ambiguous. The CDR3 has 15 amino acids. Germline lookup yields CDR1 MNHEY and CDR2 SMNVEV (reference sequence). The V end lost 5 bases, the J end lost 3 bases, and 16 bases lay between the germline ends. The CDR3 loop reads CASSPLRGKDYGYTF. The CDR3 region has the DNA TGTGCCAGCAGTCCTTTAAGAGGGAAAGACTATGGCTACACCTTC.

The chain recombines TRBV10-3 with TRBJ2-2; D is undetermined. Germline V lookup: CDR1 ENHRY, CDR2 SYGVKD. V was trimmed by 3 bases and J by 4 bases, leaving 18 bases between them. CDR3 size: 17 residues. In DNA, the CDR3 is TGTGCCATCAGTGACCCTTATAGGCGGTCGGGCACCGGGGAGCTGTTTTTT. Residues: CAISDPYRRSGTGELFF.

The CDR3 sequence: CASTMLSSGNTIYF. CDR3 DNA sequence: TGTGCCAGCACCATGTTGAGCTCTGGAAACACCATATATTTT. This chain links TRBV6-5 with TRBJ1-3, with D hard to call. The germline V gene has CDR1 MNHEY and CDR2 SVGAGI. Trimming stripped 7 bases from V and 0 bases from J, with 10 bases between. The CDR3 runs to 14 residues.

V usage is TRBV5-1 and J usage is TRBJ2-2; the D gene is possibly TRBD2 (7 bases). Germline-derived CDR1 and CDR2 are SGHRS and YFSETQ. V was cut by 5 bases and J by 6 bases, with 17 bases left in between. This CDR3 contains 15 residues. CDR3 region: CASRAPGGQAGELFF. DNA for the CDR3: TGCGCCAGCAGGGCCCCGGGGGGCCAAGCCGGGGAGCTGTTTTTT.

This chain uses TRBV5-1 with TRBJ2-7, with 8 nucleotides matching TRBD2. This CDR3 is built from 14 residues. Germline V gives CDR1 SGHRS, CDR2 YFSETQ. After removal of 2 bases from V and 4 bases from J, the junction contained 5 bases not matched to a gene. The CDR3 is CASSFAGGAYEQYF. CDR3 nucleotide sequence: TGCGCCAGCAGCTTCGCGGGGGGAGCGTACGAGCAGTACTTC.

The V gene is TRBV19, the J gene TRBJ1-5, with D unclear. Germline values: CDR1 LNHDA, CDR2 SQIVND (reference sequence). The CDR3 has 15 amino acids. The V end was cut by 5 bases, the J end by 5 bases, with 16 bases between. DNA of the CDR3: TGTGCCAGTAGTGGTACAGTGTCCGTTTATCAGCCCCAGCATTTT. This sequence encodes CASSGTVSVYQPQHF.

This rearrangement joins TRBV3-1 (or the pseudogene TRBV3-2) to TRBJ2-7; D not resolved. CDR1 and CDR2 from the germline V gene are LGHDT and YNNKEL (reference sequence). The CDR3 loop spans 13 amino acids. Trimming took 5 bases from V and 6 from J, leaving 14 bases between them. CDR3 region: CASSSIDTSEQYF. The CDR3, as DNA: TGTGCCAGCAGCTCTATCGACACGTCCGAGCAGTACTTC.

V gene TRBV28 combines with J gene TRBJ2-2; D might be TRBD2 (6 bases). The V end was cut by 6 bases, the J end by 8 bases, with 22 bases between. Germline V gives CDR1 MDHEN, CDR2 SYDVKM. CDR3 length: 16 amino acids. CDR3: CASRLRSIGGTGELFF. In nucleotides, the CDR3 is TGTGCCAGCAGACTGAGGTCCATCGGTGGGACTGGGGAGCTGTTTTTT.

This clone has just a few counts. The chain uses TRBV6-4 and TRBJ1-1, with 7 bases aligning to TRBD1. The CDR3 has 19 amino acids. Germline values: CDR1 MRHNA, CDR2 SNTAGT. V was clipped by 10 bases and J by 6 bases; unmatched bases: 29. For the CDR3, the DNA is TGTGCCACCCCGTCAGAAGATTCGACAGGGAAAGAGCAAGGCGCTGAAGCTTTCTTT. It translates to CATPSEDSTGKEQGAEAFF.

The gene calls are TRBV6-6 and TRBJ1-5; TRBD1 aligns across 7 bases. The CDR3 covers 18 residues. Trimming removed 5 bases from V and 9 bases from J; junction bases left unmatched: 22. The germline V gene has CDR1 MNHNY and CDR2 SVGAGI (reference sequence). The CDR3 DNA is TGTGCCAGCAGTCGAAAACCCTCGGGGGACAGCTCTCCGGCGCCCCAGCATTTT. Protein product: CASSRKPSGDSSPAPQHF.

This clone turned up a few times. The rearrangement joins TRBV28 to TRBJ1-3; 7 bases align to TRBD1. This CDR3 is built from 13 residues. V lost 4 bases, J lost 6 bases, and 3 bases stayed unmatched. Germline lookup yields CDR1 MDHEN and CDR2 SYDVKM. The CDR3 DNA reads TGTGCCAGCAGTTCCGGGACAGAAAACACCATATATTTT. Encoded protein: CASSSGTENTIYF.

The chain combines TRBV5-4 with TRBJ1-1; 7 positions agree with TRBD1. Germline V lookup: CDR1 SGHNT, CDR2 YYREEE (reference sequence). V shed 0 bases, J shed 1 base, and the junction held 9 bases outside the gene matches. This CDR3 is built from 17 residues. The CDR3 loop is CASSLEGPGQSNTEAFF. In DNA form, the CDR3 reads TGTGCCAGCAGCTTGGAAGGCCCGGGACAGTCGAACACTGAAGCTTTCTTT.

This chain uses TRBV7-9 with TRBJ1-1; D call uncertain. The CDR3 contains 16 residues. The V and J ends lost 5 bases and 0 bases respectively, with 16 bases between them. The germline V gene encodes CDR1 SEHNR and CDR2 FQNEAQ (reference sequence). The CDR3 loop reads CASSRGVQTMNTEAFF. CDR3 DNA: TGTGCCAGCAGCCGCGGGGTACAGACCATGAACACTGAAGCTTTCTTT.

This rearrangement joins TRBV5-4 to TRBJ2-1; TRBD2 matches at 8 bases. Germline CDR1 SGHNT, CDR2 YYREEE (reference sequence). Trimming at V came to 5 bases and at J to 4 bases, leaving 17 bases not matched to a gene. The CDR3 has 18 residues. This CDR3 is CASSFLRGGTPWYNEQFF. The CDR3 coding sequence is TGTGCCAGCAGTTTTCTACGCGGGGGGACCCCTTGGTACAATGAGCAGTTCTTC.

This chain links TRBV19 with TRBJ2-6; the D is unclear. Trimming removed 0 bases at V and 0 bases at J, with 9 bases between. CDR3 length equals 17 residues. The germline V gene has CDR1 LNHDA and CDR2 SQIVND (reference sequence). As DNA, the CDR3 is TGTGCCAGTAGTATAGATCATCAGAACTCTGGGGCCAACGTCCTGACTTTC. This codes for CASSIDHQNSGANVLTF.

The V and J genes are TRBV19 and TRBJ1-2; maybe TRBD1 (5 bases). The CDR3 is 15 residues long. Deletions cut 7 bases from V and 3 bases from J, with 18 bases between. The germline V gene has CDR1 LNHDA and CDR2 SQIVND (reference sequence). Written as DNA, the CDR3 is TGTGCCAGTACCAGAGTAGGGGTAAACGACTATGGCTACACCTTC. Translating it yields CASTRVGVNDYGYTF.